Listed here is a single T cell receptor (beta chain). This clone was seen a single time. No antigen is known for it. Base qualities are missing; no much larger clone stands one base away. TCRbeta CDR3 regions were amplified from genomic DNA using the immunoSEQ Assay, a bias-controlled multiplex PCR. The published analysis was carried out like this. The number of nucleated cells in each sample was estimated from the amplification of reference gene primers within the assay. To quantify the absolute abundance of each unique TCRbeta CDR3 rearrangement, sequence reads were collapsed and filtered. Productive Simpson clonality was computed per sample as the square root of Simpson's diversity index over productive rearrangements. Not all clones reach the TCRdb copy of this immuneACCESS table, which keeps in-frame sequences only. Checked studies attribute under half of the gap to unresolved V genes and leave the rest unexplained. That table is the source of V, J and clone size, and D and trimming were worked out from the DNA. In this sample the table shows about 70,000 clones, approximately 86% of which occur a single time. The top ten constitute approximately 1.4% of the sample.

This sample was included in a study of blood T cell repertoires in COVID-19 (TCRdb year 2020). Background on the whole study: Samples from collaborators originated in the United States, Italy and Spain and spanned both the acute and convalescent phases of COVID-19. The prospective study material was composed of cDNA or gDNA derived from T cells, B-cell-depleted T cells, or PBMCs. The dataset comprised deeply sampled blood TCRbeta repertoires from subjects exposed to, actively infected with, or recovered from COVID-19. A freely available public database, intended as a resource for researchers studying the immune response to SARS-CoV-2, is where the repertoires were released. The samples were drawn from the first 160 participants of the ongoing ImmuneRACE study and from over 950 subjects provided by 6 global collaborators. Sample metadata almost always included a de-identified subject ID, COVID-19 status, age in years and sex. HLA class I and class II types, where available, came from metadata supplied by the sample provider rather than from assay-based typing. What the authors observed across the whole study: Clinical and demographic metadata were provided uncurated, with the amount varying by source and participant.

The collaborating institutions used their own protocols to collect whole blood in K2EDTA tubes. For TCRbeta analysis, collaborator samples were shipped as frozen whole blood, as isolated PBMCs, or as DNA extracted from either sample type. Trimming leaves V shorter by 4 bases and J shorter by 6 bases, with the junction holding 11 bases beyond the gene matches. According to the germline V gene, CDR1 reads SGHRS and CDR2 reads YFSETQ. The CDR3 goes from the cysteine to the phenylalanine over 16 residues. Only CDR3 DNA is held: 48 bases, read in frame from base 1. The sequence is built from TRBV5-1 and TRBJ2-2, with 8 bases in between that match TRBD2. The clonotype comes from a woman aged 55-75 years with acute or convalescent COVID-19. Sequenced material: peripheral blood. The CDR3 reads CASSKARGGGPGELFF. In nucleotides, the sequence is TGCGCCAGCAGCAAGGCCCGGGGGGGCGGTCCCGGGGAGCTGTTTTTT.